The TCR beta chain described here comes from a study of prognosis after radiotherapy for stage I lung cancer. Study context: Stage I lung tumors that were newly diagnosed and primary were found in 14 to 15 patients, while a few patients had oligometastatic NSCLC after surgical resection of the primary tumor. SBRT was given in 3 to 5 fractions at a biologically effective dose of at least 100 Gy as radiotherapy.

Template was genomic DNA; TCR beta CDR3 amplified in two multiplex PCR rounds. Primers targeting each individual TRBV and TRBJ gene were applied in first-round PCR. TCRdb reprocessed the multiplex PCR reads with MiXCR, giving one entry per CDR3 protein. This sample has about 20,000 distinct CDR3 sequences; 44% occur once, and the top ten carry more than 35%. This clonotype is deemed medium-sized (0.01 to 0.1%). Its matching antigen is unknown. Study-level findings and limits: Differing TRBV and TRBJ gene usage was reportedly seen between patients with and without metastases.

This CDR3 region has 14 residues. V lost 4 bases and J lost 3; bases outside the gene matches: 3. CT and PET/CT found no node involvement in any patient, and none had received chemotherapy or radiotherapy before or had other malignancies. The source was PBMCs, collected before or after stereotactic body radiation therapy (not recorded which). The TCR was taken from a donor aged 50 or older with non-small cell lung cancer. V usage is TRBV12-3 or TRBV12-4 and J usage is TRBJ1-2; 9 bases line up with TRBD1. The CDR3 DNA sequence: TGTGCCAGCAGTTGGACAGGGGCCGACTATGGCTACACCTTC. This codes for CASSWTGADYGYTF.